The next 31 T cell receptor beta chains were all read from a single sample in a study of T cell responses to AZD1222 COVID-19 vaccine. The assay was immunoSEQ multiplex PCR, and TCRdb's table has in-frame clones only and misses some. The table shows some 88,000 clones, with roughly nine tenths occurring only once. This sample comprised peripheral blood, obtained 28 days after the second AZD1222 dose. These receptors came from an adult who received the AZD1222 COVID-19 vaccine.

For the CDR3, the DNA is TGTGCCAGCAGTTACCGCCTAGCGGGGGCCCAAAGCTCCTACAATGAGCAGTTCTTC. Its protein is CASSYRLAGAQSSYNEQFF. This chain joins TRBV6-2 or TRBV6-3 and TRBJ2-1, with 10 bases fitting TRBD2. Germline V gene sequence: CDR1 MNHEY, CDR2 SVGEGT. The V segment lost 2 bases and the J segment 0 bases; nucleotides outside the gene matches: 10. The CDR3 totals 19 residues.

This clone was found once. Here the CDR3 reads CASLPPRTGYQPQHF. The CDR3 nucleotides are TGTGCCAGCCTCCCCCCCCGGACAGGGTATCAGCCCCAGCATTTT. The rearrangement joins TRBV28 to TRBJ1-5; the match to TRBD1 covers 8 bases. V lost 8 bases to trimming and J lost 5 bases; unmatched junction nucleotides: 11. Germline V gene data show CDR1 as MDHEN and CDR2 as SYDVKM. The CDR3 covers 15 residues. The complete variable domain, with remaining parts taken from reference TRBV28 and TRBJ1-5, reads DVKVTQSSRYLVKRTGEKVFLECVQDMDHENMFWYRQDPGLGLRLIYFSYDVKMKEKGDIPEGYSVSREKKERFSLILESASTNQTSMYLCASLPPRTGYQPQHFGDGTRLSIL.

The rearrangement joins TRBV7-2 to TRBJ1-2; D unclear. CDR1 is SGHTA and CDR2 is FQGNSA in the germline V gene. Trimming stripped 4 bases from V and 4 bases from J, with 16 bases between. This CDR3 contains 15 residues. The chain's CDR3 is CASSSPGADFYGYTF. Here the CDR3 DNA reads TGTGCCAGCAGCTCCCCTGGCGCGGACTTCTATGGCTACACCTTC.

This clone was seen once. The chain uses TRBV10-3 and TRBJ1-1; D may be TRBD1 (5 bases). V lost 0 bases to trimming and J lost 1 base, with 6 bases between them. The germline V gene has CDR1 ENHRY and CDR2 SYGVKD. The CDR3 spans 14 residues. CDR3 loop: CAISESGQNTEAFF. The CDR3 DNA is TGTGCCATCAGTGAGTCGGGGCAGAACACTGAAGCTTTCTTT.

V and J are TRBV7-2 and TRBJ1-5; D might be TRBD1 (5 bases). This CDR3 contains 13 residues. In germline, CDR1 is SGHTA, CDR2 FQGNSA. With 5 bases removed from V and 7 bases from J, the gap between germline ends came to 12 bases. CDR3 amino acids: CASSRGPGQPQHF. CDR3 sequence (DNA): TGTGCCAGCAGCCGGGGACCTGGGCAGCCCCAGCATTTT.

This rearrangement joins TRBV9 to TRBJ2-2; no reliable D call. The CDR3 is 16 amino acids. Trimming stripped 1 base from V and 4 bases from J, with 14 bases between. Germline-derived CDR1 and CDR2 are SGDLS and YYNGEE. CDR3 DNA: TGTGCCAGCAGCGTATGGCCCTCACAGCTCACCGGGGAGCTGTTTTTT. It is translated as CASSVWPSQLTGELFF.

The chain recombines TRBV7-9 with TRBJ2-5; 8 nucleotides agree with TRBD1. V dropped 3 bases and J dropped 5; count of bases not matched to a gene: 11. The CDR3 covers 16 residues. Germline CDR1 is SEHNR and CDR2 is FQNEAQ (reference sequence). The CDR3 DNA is TGTGCCAGCAGCTTGCCTCGACAGGGGAGGAGGGAGACCCAGTACTTC. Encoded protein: CASSLPRQGRRETQYF.

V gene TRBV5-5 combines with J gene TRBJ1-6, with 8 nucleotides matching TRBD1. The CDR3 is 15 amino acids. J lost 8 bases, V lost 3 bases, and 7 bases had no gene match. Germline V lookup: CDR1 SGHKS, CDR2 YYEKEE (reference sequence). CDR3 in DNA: TGTGCCAGCAGCTACCAACAGGGGGAGTATTCACCCCTCCACTTT. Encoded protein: CASSYQQGEYSPLHF.

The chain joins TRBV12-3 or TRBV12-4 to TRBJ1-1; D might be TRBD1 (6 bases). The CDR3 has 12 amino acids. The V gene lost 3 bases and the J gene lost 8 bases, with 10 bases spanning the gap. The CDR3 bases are TGTGCCAGCAGTTTCTGGGGGACAGAAGCTTTCTTT. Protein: CASSFWGTEAFF.

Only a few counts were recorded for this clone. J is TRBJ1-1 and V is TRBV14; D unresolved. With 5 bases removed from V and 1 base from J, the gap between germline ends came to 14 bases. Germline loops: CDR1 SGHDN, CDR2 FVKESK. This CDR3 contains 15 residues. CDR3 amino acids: CASSSFRGGNTEAFF. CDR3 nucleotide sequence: TGTGCCAGCAGCTCATTTCGGGGTGGGAACACTGAAGCTTTCTTT.

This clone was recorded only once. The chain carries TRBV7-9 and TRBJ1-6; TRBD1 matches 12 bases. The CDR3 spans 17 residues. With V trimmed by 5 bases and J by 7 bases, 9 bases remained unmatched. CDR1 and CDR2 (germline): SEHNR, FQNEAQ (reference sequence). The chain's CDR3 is CASSPSGTGGENSPLHF. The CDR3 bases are TGTGCCAGCAGCCCCTCCGGGACAGGGGGCGAAAATTCACCCCTCCACTTT.

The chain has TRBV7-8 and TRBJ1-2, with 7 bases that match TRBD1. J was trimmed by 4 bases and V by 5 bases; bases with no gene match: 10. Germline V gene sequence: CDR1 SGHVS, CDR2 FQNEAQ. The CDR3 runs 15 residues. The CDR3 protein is CASSPTGVWVYGYTF. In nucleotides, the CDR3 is TGTGCCAGCAGCCCCACAGGGGTTTGGGTCTATGGCTACACCTTC.

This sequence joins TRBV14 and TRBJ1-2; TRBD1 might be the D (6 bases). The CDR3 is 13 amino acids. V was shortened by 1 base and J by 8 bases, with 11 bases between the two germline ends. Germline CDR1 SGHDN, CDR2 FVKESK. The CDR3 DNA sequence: TGTGCCAGCAGCCAAGTGGCAGGGGTAGGCTACACCTTC. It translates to CASSQVAGVGYTF.

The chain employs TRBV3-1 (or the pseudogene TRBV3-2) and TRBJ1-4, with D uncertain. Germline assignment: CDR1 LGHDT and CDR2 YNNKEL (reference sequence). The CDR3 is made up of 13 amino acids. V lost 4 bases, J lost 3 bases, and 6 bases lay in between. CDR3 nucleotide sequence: TGTGCCAGCAGCCCCACAGCTAATGAAAAACTGTTTTTT. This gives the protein CASSPTANEKLFF.

The DNA of the CDR3 is TGTGCCAGCTCACCACGGGTAGAAGAGACCCAGTACTTC. The encoded protein is CASSPRVEETQYF. This chain connects TRBV18 to TRBJ2-5; D unresolved. CDR1 is KGHSH, CDR2 LQKENI, per germline. Deletions cut 1 base from V and 3 bases from J, with 6 bases between. This CDR3 has 13 residues.

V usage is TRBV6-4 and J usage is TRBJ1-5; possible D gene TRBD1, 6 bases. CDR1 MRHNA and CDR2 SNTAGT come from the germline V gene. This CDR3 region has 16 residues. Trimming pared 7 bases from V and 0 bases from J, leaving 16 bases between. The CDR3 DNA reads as TGTGCCAGCACAGTTCAGGGGCGGACTAGCAATCAGCCCCAGCATTTT. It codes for CASTVQGRTSNQPQHF.

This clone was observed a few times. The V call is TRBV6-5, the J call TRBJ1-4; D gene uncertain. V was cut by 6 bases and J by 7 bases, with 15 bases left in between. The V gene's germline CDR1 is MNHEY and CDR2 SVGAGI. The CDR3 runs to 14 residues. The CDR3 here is CASRPDEVGEKLFF. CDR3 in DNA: TGTGCCAGCAGGCCGGACGAGGTTGGTGAAAAACTGTTTTTT.

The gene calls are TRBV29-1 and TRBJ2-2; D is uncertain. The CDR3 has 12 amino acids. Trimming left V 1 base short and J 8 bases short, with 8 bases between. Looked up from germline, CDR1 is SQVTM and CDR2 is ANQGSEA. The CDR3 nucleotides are TGCAGCGTTGAAGTGGGTTGGGGGGAGCTGTTTTTT. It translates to CSVEVGWGELFF.

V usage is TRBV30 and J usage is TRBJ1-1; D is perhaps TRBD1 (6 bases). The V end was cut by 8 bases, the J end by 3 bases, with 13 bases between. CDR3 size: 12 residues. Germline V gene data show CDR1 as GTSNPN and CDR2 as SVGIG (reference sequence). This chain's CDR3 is CAKRDTHTEAFF. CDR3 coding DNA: TGTGCCAAAAGGGACACCCACACTGAAGCTTTCTTT.

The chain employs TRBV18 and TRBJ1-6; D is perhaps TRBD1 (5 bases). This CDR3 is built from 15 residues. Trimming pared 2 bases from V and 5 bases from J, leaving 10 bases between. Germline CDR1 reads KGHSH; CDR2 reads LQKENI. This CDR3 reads CASSPGGANNSPLHF. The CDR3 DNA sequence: TGTGCCAGCTCACCAGGAGGGGCCAATAATTCACCCCTCCACTTT.

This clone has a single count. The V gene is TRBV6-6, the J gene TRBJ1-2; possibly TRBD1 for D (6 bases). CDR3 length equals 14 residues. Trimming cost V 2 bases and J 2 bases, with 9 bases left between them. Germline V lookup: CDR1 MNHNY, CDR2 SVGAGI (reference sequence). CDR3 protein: CASSYRTGNYGYTF. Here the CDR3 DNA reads TGTGCCAGCAGTTACCGAACAGGGAACTATGGCTACACCTTC.

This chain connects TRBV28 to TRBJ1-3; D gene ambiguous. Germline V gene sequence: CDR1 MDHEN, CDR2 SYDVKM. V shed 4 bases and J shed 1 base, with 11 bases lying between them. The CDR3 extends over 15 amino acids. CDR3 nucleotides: TGTGCCAGCAGTTCTAACAACCTTTCTGGAAACACCATATATTTT. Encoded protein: CASSSNNLSGNTIYF.

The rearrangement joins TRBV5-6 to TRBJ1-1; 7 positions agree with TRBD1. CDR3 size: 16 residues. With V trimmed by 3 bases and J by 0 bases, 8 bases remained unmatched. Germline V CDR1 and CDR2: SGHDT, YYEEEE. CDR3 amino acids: CASSSTRQGLNTEAFF. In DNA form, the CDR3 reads TGTGCCAGCAGCTCGACCAGACAGGGCTTGAACACTGAAGCTTTCTTT. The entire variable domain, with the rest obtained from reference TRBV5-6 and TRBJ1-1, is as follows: DAGVTQSPTHLIKTRGQQVTLRCSPKSGHDTVSWYQQALGQGPQFIFQYYEEEERQRGNFPDRFSGHQFPNYSSELNVNALLLGDSALYLCASSSTRQGLNTEAFFGQGTRLTVV.

The CDR3 is CASSQAGLNYGYTF. The CDR3 DNA sequence: TGCGCCAGCAGCCAAGCCGGACTCAACTATGGCTACACCTTC. The genes are TRBV4-1 and TRBJ1-2; D is unresolved. The ends were cut back, 1 base at V and 2 bases at J, with 8 bases in the middle. Germline CDR1 and CDR2: MGHRA and YSYEKL. The CDR3 totals 14 residues.

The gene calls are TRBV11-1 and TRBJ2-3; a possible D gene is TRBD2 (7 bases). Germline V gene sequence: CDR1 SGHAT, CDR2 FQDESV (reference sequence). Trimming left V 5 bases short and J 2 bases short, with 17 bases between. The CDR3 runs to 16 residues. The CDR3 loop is CASSPLAGAYTDTQYF. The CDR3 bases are TGTGCCAGCAGCCCCCTTGCGGGGGCCTACACAGATACGCAGTATTTT.

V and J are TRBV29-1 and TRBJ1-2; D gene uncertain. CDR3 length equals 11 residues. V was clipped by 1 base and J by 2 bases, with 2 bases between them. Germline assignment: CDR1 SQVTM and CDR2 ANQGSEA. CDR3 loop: CSVEVNYGYTF. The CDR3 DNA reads TGCAGCGTTGAAGTAAACTATGGCTACACCTTC. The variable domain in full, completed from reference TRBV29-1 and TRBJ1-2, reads SAVISQKPSRDICQRGTSLTIQCQVDSQVTMMFWYRQQPGQSLTLIATANQGSEATYESGFVIDKFPISRPNLTFSTLTVSNMSPEDSSIYLCSVEVNYGYTFGSGTRLTVV.

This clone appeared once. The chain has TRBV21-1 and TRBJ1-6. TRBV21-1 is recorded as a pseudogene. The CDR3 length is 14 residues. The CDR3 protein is CASSKRPGHSPLHF. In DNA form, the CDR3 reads TGTGCCAGCAGCAAACGCCCGGGGCACTCACCCCTCCACTTT.

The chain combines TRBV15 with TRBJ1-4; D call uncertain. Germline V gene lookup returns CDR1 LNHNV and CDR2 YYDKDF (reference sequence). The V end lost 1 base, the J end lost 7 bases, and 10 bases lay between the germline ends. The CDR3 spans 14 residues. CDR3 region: CATSRATVGEKLFF. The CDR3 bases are TGTGCCACCAGCAGAGCAACGGTTGGTGAAAAACTGTTTTTT.

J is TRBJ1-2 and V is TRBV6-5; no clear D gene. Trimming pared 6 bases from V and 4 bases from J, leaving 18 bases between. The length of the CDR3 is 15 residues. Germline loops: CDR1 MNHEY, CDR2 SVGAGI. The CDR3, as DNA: TGTGCCAGCAGAGATGACGCAATCCTGACCTATGGCTACACCTTC. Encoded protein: CASRDDAILTYGYTF.

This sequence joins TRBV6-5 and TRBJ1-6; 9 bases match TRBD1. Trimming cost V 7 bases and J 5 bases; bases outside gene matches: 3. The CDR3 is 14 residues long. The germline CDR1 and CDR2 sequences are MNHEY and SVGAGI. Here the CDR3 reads CASKRTGDNSPLHF. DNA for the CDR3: TGTGCCAGCAAGCGGACAGGGGATAATTCACCCCTCCACTTT.

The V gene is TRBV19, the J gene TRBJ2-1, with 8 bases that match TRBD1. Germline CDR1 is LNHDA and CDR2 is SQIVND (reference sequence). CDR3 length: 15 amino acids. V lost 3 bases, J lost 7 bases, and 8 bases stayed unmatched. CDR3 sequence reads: CASSISQGAGNEQFF. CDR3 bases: TGTGCCAGTAGTATTAGCCAGGGGGCCGGGAATGAGCAGTTCTTC.